The sequence of this T cell receptor (beta chain) was determined in a study of cytomegalovirus exposure and HLA in healthy donors. Findings of the study overall: A link between a missense DCLRE1C variant and TCR beta V- and J-gene trimming emerged from a later analysis.

Primers: 60 Vbeta forward and 13 Jbeta reverse. Using immunoSEQ multiplex PCR, the repertoire was profiled, and TCRdb retains in-frame clones only, with some absent. Of over 120,000 clones listed, around four fifths are singletons. Turning to this clone: Its cognate antigen is unknown.

With 3 bases clipped from V and 4 bases from J, the junction kept 11 bases outside the gene matches. Germline V gene data show CDR1 as MGHDK and CDR2 as SYGVNS. The CDR3 spans 18 residues. The clonotype comes from a female donor in good health and CMV-seronegative. Sequencing was done on a sample of PBMCs. This rearrangement joins TRBV25-1 to TRBJ2-2; 10 bases are a match to TRBD2. CDR3 nucleotide sequence: TGTGCCAGCAGTGATGCGGGTAGCGGGGGGCCCCGCACCGGGGAGCTGTTTTTT. It encodes CASSDAGSGGPRTGELFF.